The clone carrying this T cell receptor beta chain turned up a few times. A sample-barcoded 5' primer and a J-beta primer mix were used in a second PCR of about 6 to 11 cycles. TCRdb reprocessed the 5' RACE reads with MiXCR, giving one entry per CDR3 protein. The sample has about 1,500,000 distinct CDR3 sequences, 28% seen once. The sample is drawn from a study of blood T cells in healthy people across ages. Trimming removed 4 bases from V and 9 bases from J; junction bases left unmatched: 9. Germline-derived CDR1 and CDR2 are SEHNR and FQNEAQ (reference sequence). This CDR3 comprises 14 residues. The TCR originated in a woman in her thirties in good health. The sequencing input was blood. V is TRBV7-9 and J is TRBJ2-1; 7 nucleotides match TRBD2. The CDR3 protein is CASSSLAAPGEQFF. CDR3 coding DNA: TGTGCCAGCAGCTCCCTAGCGGCACCCGGTGAGCAGTTCTTC.